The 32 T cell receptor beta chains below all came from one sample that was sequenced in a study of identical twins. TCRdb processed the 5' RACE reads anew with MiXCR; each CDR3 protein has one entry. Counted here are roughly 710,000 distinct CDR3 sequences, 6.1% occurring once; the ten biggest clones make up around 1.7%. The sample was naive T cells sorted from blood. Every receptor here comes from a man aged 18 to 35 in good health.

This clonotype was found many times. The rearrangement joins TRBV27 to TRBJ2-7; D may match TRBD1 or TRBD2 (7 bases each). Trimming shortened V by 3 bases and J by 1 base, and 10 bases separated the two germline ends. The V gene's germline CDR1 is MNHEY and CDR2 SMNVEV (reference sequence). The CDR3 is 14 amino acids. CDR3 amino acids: CASSFQGGSYEQYF. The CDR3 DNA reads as TGTGCCAGCAGTTTTCAGGGGGGGTCCTACGAGCAGTACTTC.

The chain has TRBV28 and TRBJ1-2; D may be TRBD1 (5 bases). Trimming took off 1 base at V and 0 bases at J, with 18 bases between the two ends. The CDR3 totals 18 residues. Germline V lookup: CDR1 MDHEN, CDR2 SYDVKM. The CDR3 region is CASSLLGPGRGSNYGYTF. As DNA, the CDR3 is TGTGCCAGCAGTTTATTAGGTCCAGGGAGAGGGTCTAACTATGGCTACACCTTC.

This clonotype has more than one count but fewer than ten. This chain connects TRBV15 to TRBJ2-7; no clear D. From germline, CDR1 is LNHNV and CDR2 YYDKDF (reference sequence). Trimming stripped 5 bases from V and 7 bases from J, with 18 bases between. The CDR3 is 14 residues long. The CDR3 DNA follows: TGTGCCACCAGCGTCGCATCCTGGTCTCGGGAGCAGTACTTC. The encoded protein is CATSVASWSREQYF.

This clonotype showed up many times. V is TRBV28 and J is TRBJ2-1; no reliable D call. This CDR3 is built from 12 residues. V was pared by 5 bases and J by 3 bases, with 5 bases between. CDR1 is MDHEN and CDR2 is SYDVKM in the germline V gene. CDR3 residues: CASSRHYNEQFF. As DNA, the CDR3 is TGTGCCAGCAGTAGACACTACAATGAGCAGTTCTTC. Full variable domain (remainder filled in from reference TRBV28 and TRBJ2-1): DVKVTQSSRYLVKRTGEKVFLECVQDMDHENMFWYRQDPGLGLRLIYFSYDVKMKEKGDIPEGYSVSREKKERFSLILESASTNQTSMYLCASSRHYNEQFFGPGTRLTVL.

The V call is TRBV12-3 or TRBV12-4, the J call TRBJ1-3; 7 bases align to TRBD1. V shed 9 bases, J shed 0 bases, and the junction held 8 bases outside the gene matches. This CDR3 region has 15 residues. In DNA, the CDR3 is TGTGCCAGTGATGGGGACAGCCTCTCTGGAAACACCATATATTTT. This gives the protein CASDGDSLSGNTIYF.

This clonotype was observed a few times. CDR3 sequence: CASSSPPGEGTLPNEQFF. The CDR3 region has the DNA TGTGCCAGCAGTTCCCCCCCGGGGGAGGGAACCCTACCGAATGAGCAGTTCTTC. V and J are TRBV27 and TRBJ2-1, with 7 nucleotides matching TRBD2. The CDR3 has 18 amino acids. CDR1 MNHEY and CDR2 SMNVEV come from the germline V gene (reference sequence). Germline trimming cut 4 bases from V and 7 bases from J; bases unmatched to any gene: 19.

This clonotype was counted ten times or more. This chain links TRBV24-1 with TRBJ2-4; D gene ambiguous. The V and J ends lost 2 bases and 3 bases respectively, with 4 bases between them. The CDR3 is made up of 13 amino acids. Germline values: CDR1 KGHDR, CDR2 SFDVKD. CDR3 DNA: TGTGCCACCAGTGATTCTGTCAAAAACATTCAGTACTTC. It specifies CATSDSVKNIQYF.

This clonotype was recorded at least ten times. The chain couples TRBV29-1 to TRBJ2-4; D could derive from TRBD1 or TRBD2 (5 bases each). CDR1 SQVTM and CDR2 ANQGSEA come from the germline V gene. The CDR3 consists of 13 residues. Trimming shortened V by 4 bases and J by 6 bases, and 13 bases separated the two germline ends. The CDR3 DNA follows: TGCAGCGTTGTTTGGCCTGGGGGAAACATTCAGTACTTC. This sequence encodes CSVVWPGGNIQYF.

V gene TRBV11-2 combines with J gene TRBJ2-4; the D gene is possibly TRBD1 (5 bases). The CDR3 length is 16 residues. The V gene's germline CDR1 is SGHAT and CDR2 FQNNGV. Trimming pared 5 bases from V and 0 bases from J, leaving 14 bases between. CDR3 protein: CASSPLADIAKNIQYF. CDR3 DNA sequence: TGTGCCAGCAGCCCCCTGGCGGACATAGCCAAAAACATTCAGTACTTC.

The CDR3, as DNA: TGTGCCAGTAGTGCCGGGGGCAACTCCTACGAGCAGTACGTC. This codes for CASSAGGNSYEQYV. The rearrangement uses TRBV19 and TRBJ2-7; either TRBD1 or TRBD2 may supply D (6 bases each). This CDR3 has 14 residues. Per germline, CDR1 LNHDA and CDR2 SQIVND (reference sequence). V shed 5 bases and J shed 0 bases, with 11 bases lying between them.

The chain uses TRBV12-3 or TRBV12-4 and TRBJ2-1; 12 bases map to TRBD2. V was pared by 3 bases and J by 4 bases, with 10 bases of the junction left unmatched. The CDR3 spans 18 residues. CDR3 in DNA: TGTGCCAGCAGTTTTGGGCTAGCGGGAGGGCTCTTGTACAATGAGCAGTTCTTC. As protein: CASSFGLAGGLLYNEQFF.

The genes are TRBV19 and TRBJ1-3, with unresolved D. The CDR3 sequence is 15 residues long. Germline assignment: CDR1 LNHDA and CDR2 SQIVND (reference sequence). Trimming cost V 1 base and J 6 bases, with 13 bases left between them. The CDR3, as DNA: TGTGCCAGTAGTATAGCTGCGACAAGGGCAAACACCATATATTTT. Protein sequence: CASSIAATRANTIYF.

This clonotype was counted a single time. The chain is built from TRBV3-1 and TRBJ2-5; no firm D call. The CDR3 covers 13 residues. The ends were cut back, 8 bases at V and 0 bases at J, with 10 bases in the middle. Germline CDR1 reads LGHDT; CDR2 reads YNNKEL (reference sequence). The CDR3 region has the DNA TGTGCCAGCGGTTCCACTAACCAAGAGACCCAGTACTTC. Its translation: CASGSTNQETQYF.

CDR3 in DNA: TGTGCCAGCAGTGATCTGGGGTGCGCACAGCCCCAGCATTTT. As protein: CASSDLGCAQPQHF. This rearrangement joins TRBV6-1 to TRBJ1-5; no firm D call. CDR1 and CDR2 (germline): MNHNS, SASEGT. This CDR3 is 14 amino acids long. V was cut by 3 bases and J by 7 bases, with 13 bases left in between.

The CDR3: CASSSAQSSYNEQFF. The CDR3 region has the DNA TGTGCCAGCAGCTCCGCTCAGAGCTCCTACAATGAGCAGTTCTTC. This chain connects TRBV7-6 to TRBJ2-1; D not certain. This CDR3 region has 15 residues. V dropped 4 bases and J dropped 0 bases, with 10 bases sitting between them. In germline, CDR1 is SGHVS, CDR2 FNYEAQ.

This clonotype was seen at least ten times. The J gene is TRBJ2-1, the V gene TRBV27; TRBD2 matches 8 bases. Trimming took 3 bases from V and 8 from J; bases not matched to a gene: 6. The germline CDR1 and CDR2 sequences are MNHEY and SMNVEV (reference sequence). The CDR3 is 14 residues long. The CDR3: CASSFGGGIDEQFF. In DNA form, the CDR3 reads TGTGCCAGCAGTTTCGGGGGGGGGATCGATGAGCAGTTCTTC.

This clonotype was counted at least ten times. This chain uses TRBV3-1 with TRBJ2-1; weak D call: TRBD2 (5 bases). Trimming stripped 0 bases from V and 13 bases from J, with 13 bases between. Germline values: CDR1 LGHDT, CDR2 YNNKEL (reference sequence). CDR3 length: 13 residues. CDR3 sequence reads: CASSQDEGMKQFF. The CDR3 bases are TGTGCCAGCAGCCAAGATGAGGGCATGAAACAGTTCTTC.

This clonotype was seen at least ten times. As DNA, the CDR3 is TGCGCCAGCAGCCTACTACAGGGATTTGGCTACACCTTC. Translation: CASSLLQGFGYTF. This sequence joins TRBV5-1 and TRBJ1-2; a weak D match, TRBD1 (6 bases). The germline V gene has CDR1 SGHRS and CDR2 YFSETQ. Trimming stripped 4 bases from V and 7 bases from J, with 14 bases between. The CDR3 has 13 amino acids.

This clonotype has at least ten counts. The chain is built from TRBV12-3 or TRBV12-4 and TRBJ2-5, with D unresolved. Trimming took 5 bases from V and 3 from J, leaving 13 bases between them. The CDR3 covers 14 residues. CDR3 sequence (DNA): TGTGCCAGCAGTCTTAGGACCTCAAAAGAGACCCAGTACTTC. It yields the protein CASSLRTSKETQYF.

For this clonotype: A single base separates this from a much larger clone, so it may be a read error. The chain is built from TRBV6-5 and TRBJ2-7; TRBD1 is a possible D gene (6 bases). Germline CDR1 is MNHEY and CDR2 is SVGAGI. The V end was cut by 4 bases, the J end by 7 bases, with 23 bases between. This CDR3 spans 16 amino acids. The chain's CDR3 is CASSSLLAMSRGEQYV. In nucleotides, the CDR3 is TGTGCCAGCAGTTCCTTACTGGCCATGTCGAGGGGGGAGCAGTACGTC.

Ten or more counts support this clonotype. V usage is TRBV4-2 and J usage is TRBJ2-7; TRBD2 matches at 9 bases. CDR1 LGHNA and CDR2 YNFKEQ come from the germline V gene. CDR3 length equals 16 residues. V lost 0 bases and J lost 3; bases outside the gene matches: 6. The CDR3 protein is CASSQDRGGRDYEQYF. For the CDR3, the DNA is TGTGCCAGCAGCCAAGATCGTGGCGGGAGGGACTACGAGCAGTACTTC.

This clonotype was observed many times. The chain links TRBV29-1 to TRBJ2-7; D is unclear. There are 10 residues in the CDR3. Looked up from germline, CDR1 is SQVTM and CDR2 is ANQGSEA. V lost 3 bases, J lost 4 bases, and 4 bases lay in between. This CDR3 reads CSVEGYEQYV. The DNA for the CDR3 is TGCAGCGTTGAGGGATACGAGCAGTACGTC.

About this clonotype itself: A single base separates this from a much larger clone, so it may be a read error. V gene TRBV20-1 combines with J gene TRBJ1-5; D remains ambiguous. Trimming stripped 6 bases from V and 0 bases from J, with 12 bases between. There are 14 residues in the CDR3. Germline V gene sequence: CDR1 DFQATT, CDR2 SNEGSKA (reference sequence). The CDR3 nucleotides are TGCAGTGCCAACTGGGGAGTTAGCAATCAGCCCCAGCATTTT. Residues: CSANWGVSNQPQHF.

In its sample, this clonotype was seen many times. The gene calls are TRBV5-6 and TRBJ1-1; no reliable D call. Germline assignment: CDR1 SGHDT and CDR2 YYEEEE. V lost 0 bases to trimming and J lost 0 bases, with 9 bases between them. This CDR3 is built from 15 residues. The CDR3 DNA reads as TGTGCCAGCAGCTTGGTTTGGGGAATGAACACTGAAGCTTTCTTT. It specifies CASSLVWGMNTEAFF.

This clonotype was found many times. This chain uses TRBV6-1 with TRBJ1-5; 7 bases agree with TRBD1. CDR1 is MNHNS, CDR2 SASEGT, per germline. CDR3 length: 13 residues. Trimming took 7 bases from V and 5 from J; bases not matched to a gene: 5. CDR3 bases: TGTGCCAGCAAGGAGGGGGCATATCAGCCCCAGCATTTT. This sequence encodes CASKEGAYQPQHF.

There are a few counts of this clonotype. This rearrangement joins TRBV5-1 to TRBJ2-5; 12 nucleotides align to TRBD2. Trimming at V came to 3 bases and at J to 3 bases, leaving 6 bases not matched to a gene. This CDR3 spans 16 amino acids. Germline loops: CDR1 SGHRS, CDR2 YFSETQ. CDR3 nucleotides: TGCGCCAGCAGCTCCCGACTAGCGGGAGCGGAAGAGACCCAGTACTTC. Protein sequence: CASSSRLAGAEETQYF.

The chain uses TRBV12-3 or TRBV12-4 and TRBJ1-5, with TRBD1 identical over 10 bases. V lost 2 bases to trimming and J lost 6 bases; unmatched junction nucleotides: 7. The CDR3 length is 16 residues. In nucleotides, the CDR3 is TGTGCCAGCAGTTTAAGATCGGGACAGGGGAGTCAGCCCCAGCATTTT. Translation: CASSLRSGQGSQPQHF.

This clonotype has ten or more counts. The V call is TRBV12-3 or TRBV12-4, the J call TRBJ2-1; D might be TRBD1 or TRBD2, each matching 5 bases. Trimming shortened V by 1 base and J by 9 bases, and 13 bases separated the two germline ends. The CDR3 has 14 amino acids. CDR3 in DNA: TGTGCCAGCAGTTTAGGGGGGAGTGTAGGTGAGCAGTTCTTC. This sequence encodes CASSLGGSVGEQFF.

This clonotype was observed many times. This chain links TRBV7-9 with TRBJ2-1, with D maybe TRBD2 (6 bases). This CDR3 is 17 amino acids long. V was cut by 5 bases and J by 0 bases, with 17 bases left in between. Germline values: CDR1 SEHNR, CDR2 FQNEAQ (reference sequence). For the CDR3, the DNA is TGTGCCAGCAGCCAAAAACGTAGCGGAAACTCCTACAATGAGCAGTTCTTC. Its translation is CASSQKRSGNSYNEQFF.

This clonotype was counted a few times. CDR3 sequence (DNA): TGTGCCAGCAGCTCTCGCCTTATAGCGGGAGGGCCGGATACGCAGTATTTT. Protein: CASSSRLIAGGPDTQYF. V and J are TRBV7-8 and TRBJ2-3, with 11 bases aligning to TRBD2. The V gene's germline CDR1 is SGHVS and CDR2 FQNEAQ. The CDR3 is made up of 17 amino acids. V gave up 4 bases and J gave up 6 bases; unmatched junction bases: 12.

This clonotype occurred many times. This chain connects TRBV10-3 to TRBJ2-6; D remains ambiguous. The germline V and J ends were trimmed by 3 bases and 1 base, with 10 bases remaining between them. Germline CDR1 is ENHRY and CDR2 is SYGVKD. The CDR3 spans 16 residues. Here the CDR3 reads CAISDRLVSGANVLTF. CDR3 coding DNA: TGTGCCATCAGTGATCGGTTGGTATCTGGGGCCAACGTCCTGACTTTC.

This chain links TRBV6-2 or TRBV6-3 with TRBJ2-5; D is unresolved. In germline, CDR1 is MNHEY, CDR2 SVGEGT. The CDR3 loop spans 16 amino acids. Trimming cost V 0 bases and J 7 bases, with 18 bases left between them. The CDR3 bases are TGTGCCAGCAGTTACTCGGTTGGGAAACTCCTGGGGACCCAGTACTTC. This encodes CASSYSVGKLLGTQYF.